Each of the 28 T cell receptor beta chains below was sequenced from the same sample in a study of CD8 T cells in ankylosing spondylitis. General observations from the study: Seemingly distinctive of ankylosing spondylitis blood was a TCR beta motif formed by eight highly homologous variants.

Which antigens these TCRs recognize remains unknown. TCRdb called the 5' RACE reads again in MiXCR, with one record for every CDR3 protein. This table has approximately 500,000 distinct CDR3 sequences, approximately 12% appearing once. What was sequenced was blood, either unsorted or a sorted T cell fraction (not recorded which). The receptors were sampled from a male donor with ankylosing spondylitis.

This clonotype was seen only a few times. This chain joins TRBV5-8 and TRBJ1-6; the D gene is possibly TRBD1 (6 bases). The ends were cut back, 0 bases at V and 7 bases at J, with 14 bases in the middle. Germline lookup yields CDR1 SGHTS and CDR2 YDEGEE. CDR3 length: 16 residues. CDR3 region: CASSLEFGQINSPLHF. For the CDR3, the DNA is TGTGCCAGCAGCTTGGAATTTGGACAGATCAATTCACCCCTCCACTTT.

This clonotype was counted only a few times. This sequence joins TRBV5-1 and TRBJ2-1; 9 bases line up with TRBD2. There are 14 residues in the CDR3. Germline CDR1 reads SGHRS; CDR2 reads YFSETQ. V lost 5 bases and J lost 10; bases outside the gene matches: 10. The CDR3 DNA is TGCGCCAGCAGACCCCTAGCGGGATCTCCAGAGCAGTTCTTC. This gives the protein CASRPLAGSPEQFF. Together with reference TRBV5-1 and TRBJ2-1, the CDR3 gives the full variable domain: KAGVTQTPRYLIKTRGQQVTLSCSPISGHRSVSWYQQTPGQGLQFLFEYFSETQRNKGNFPGRFSGRQFSNSRSEMNVSTLELGDSALYLCASRPLAGSPEQFFGPGTRLTVL.

This clonotype was seen ten or more times. The rearrangement joins TRBV10-3 to TRBJ2-7; weak D call: TRBD1 (6 bases). The ends were cut back, 6 bases at V and 3 bases at J, with 12 bases in the middle. CDR3 length equals 13 residues. Looked up from germline, CDR1 is ENHRY and CDR2 is SYGVKD. The CDR3 DNA follows: TGTGCCATCAGGAACGGGACAAGCTACGAGCAGTACTTC. It codes for CAIRNGTSYEQYF.

V is TRBV20-1 and J is TRBJ2-3; perhaps TRBD2 as D (5 bases). The CDR3 sequence is 13 residues long. From germline, CDR1 is DFQATT and CDR2 SNEGSKA (reference sequence). V lost 3 bases and J 1 base, leaving 8 bases between the germline ends. This CDR3 is CSASKEGTDTQYF. CDR3 bases: TGCAGTGCTAGTAAGGAGGGCACAGATACGCAGTATTTT.

This clonotype came up a few times. The V call is TRBV20-1, the J call TRBJ2-1; possibly TRBD2 for D (6 bases). Germline-derived CDR1 and CDR2 are DFQATT and SNEGSKA (reference sequence). Trimming took 2 bases from V and 6 from J, leaving 8 bases between them. The CDR3 consists of 12 residues. CDR3 DNA: TGCAGTGCTAGACTAGCGTTCAATGAGCAGTTCTTC. Translating it yields CSARLAFNEQFF.

The chain employs TRBV20-1 and TRBJ2-2; 9 bases line up with TRBD2. Germline V lookup: CDR1 DFQATT, CDR2 SNEGSKA (reference sequence). This CDR3 is 17 amino acids long. The V and J ends lost 6 bases and 6 bases, in that order; junction bases with no gene match: 17. CDR3: CSASWSGGGRAPGELFF. CDR3 DNA: TGCAGTGCATCGTGGTCGGGTGGCGGGAGGGCGCCCGGGGAGCTGTTTTTT.

This clonotype was seen a few times. The rearrangement links TRBV20-1 to TRBJ2-5; D is undetermined. Germline CDR1 reads DFQATT; CDR2 reads SNEGSKA (reference sequence). There are 15 residues in the CDR3. Trimming cost V 5 bases and J 3 bases, with 19 bases left between them. In nucleotides, the CDR3 is TGCAGTGCTCCCTCCCGAAGTCAAGGAGAAGAGACCCAGTACTTC. It encodes CSAPSRSQGEETQYF.

This clonotype came up a few times. The genes are TRBV11-2 and TRBJ1-2, with 7 bases lining up with TRBD1. CDR3 length equals 15 residues. V trimming: 5 bases; J trimming: 6 bases; junction bases outside the gene matches: 12. Germline values: CDR1 SGHAT, CDR2 FQNNGV. CDR3 protein: CASSIQKPTGHGYTF. For the CDR3, the DNA is TGTGCCAGCAGCATCCAAAAGCCGACAGGGCATGGCTACACCTTC.

This clonotype was detected many times. V usage is TRBV5-1 and J usage is TRBJ2-2; D is ambiguous. The CDR3 totals 16 residues. The germline gives CDR1 SGHRS, CDR2 YFSETQ. Trimming pared 0 bases from V and 0 bases from J, leaving 9 bases between. CDR3 residues: CASSLAPPTNTGELFF. The CDR3 coding sequence is TGCGCCAGCAGCTTGGCACCCCCCACGAACACCGGGGAGCTGTTTTTT.

The rearrangement uses TRBV18 and TRBJ2-1, with TRBD2 identical over 13 bases. V was clipped by 0 bases and J by 10 bases; unmatched bases: 3. The CDR3 runs 15 residues. Germline-derived CDR1 and CDR2 are KGHSH and LQKENI. CDR3 sequence (DNA): TGTGCCAGCTCACCACCGGGACTAGCGGGACCCGAGCAGTTCTTC. It codes for CASSPPGLAGPEQFF.

In its sample, this clonotype was seen a few times. The V call is TRBV7-2, the J call TRBJ2-1, with D possibly TRBD2 on 5 matching bases. This CDR3 is 19 amino acids long. The germline CDR1 and CDR2 sequences are SGHTA and FQGNSA. Between the trimmed V and J ends, which lost 0 bases and 10 bases, there was a span of 28 bases. CDR3 DNA: TGTGCCAGCAGCTTAGCTACTCTTGTTACCGGGGAACCCCCCAGGGAGCAGTTCTTC. It specifies CASSLATLVTGEPPREQFF.

This clonotype was seen a handful of times. This chain links TRBV7-8 with TRBJ1-4; no clear D. This CDR3 spans 14 amino acids. The germline V gene has CDR1 SGHVS and CDR2 FQNEAQ. V lost 2 bases and J lost 3, with 7 bases in between. The chain's CDR3 is CASSLMPANEKLFF. CDR3 DNA: TGTGCCAGCAGCTTAATGCCAGCTAATGAAAAACTGTTTTTT.

The table lists this clonotype with a few counts. The rearrangement links TRBV12-3 or TRBV12-4 to TRBJ2-7; D gene uncertain. The CDR3 has 13 amino acids. Trimming pared 5 bases from V and 2 bases from J, leaving 10 bases between. The CDR3 DNA sequence: TGTGCCAGCAGTGCAGGCGGACCCTACGAGCAGTACGTC. Protein product: CASSAGGPYEQYV.

On this clonotype: One junction end does not reproduce the germline sequence, and a read error may be involved. This rearrangement joins TRBV6-5 to TRBJ1-2, with TRBD1 as a possible D gene (5 bases). CDR1 is MNHEY and CDR2 is SVGAGI in the germline V gene. The CDR3 spans 15 residues. CDR3 loop: CASSFPGAGTGGYTF. The CDR3 DNA follows: TGTGCCAGCAGTTTCCCCGGGGCCGGGACCGGTGGCTACACTTTC.

This clonotype appeared many times. The gene calls are TRBV20-1 and TRBJ2-3; D uncertain. Trimming left V 0 bases short and J 6 bases short, with 10 bases between. The CDR3 spans 13 residues. The germline V gene encodes CDR1 DFQATT and CDR2 SNEGSKA (reference sequence). The CDR3 DNA reads TGCAGTGCTAGAGATGGGCTAGGGGATACGCAGTATTTT. This codes for CSARDGLGDTQYF.

This clonotype was counted between two and nine times. This chain joins TRBV5-1 and TRBJ1-3; D call uncertain. Germline V lookup: CDR1 SGHRS, CDR2 YFSETQ. CDR3 length equals 16 residues. V lost 0 bases, J lost 4 bases, and 14 bases lay in between. The CDR3, as DNA: TGCGCCAGCAGCTTGGAATCGCCAAGGGTCGGAAACACCATATATTTT. This sequence encodes CASSLESPRVGNTIYF.

In this sample, this clonotype turned up a few times. V gene TRBV6-1 combines with J gene TRBJ1-1; 10 nucleotides line up with TRBD1. The CDR3 spans 17 residues. The V segment lost 7 bases and the J segment 1 base; nucleotides outside the gene matches: 12. From germline, CDR1 is MNHNS and CDR2 SASEGT. Here the CDR3 reads CASNLDRDRGKNTEAFF. Written as DNA, the CDR3 is TGTGCCAGCAACTTAGACCGGGACAGGGGCAAGAACACTGAAGCTTTCTTT.

The rearrangement uses TRBV7-2 and TRBJ2-3, with 7 nucleotides matching TRBD2. The CDR3 spans 13 residues. The trim removed 5 bases at V and 6 bases at J, leaving 5 bases unmatched. Germline CDR1 reads SGHTA; CDR2 reads FQGNSA. This chain's CDR3 is CASSVKGGDTQYF. The DNA of the CDR3 is TGTGCCAGCAGCGTTAAGGGAGGGGATACGCAGTATTTT.

The chain joins TRBV28 to TRBJ2-1; tentatively, D is TRBD2 (5 bases). The germline V gene has CDR1 MDHEN and CDR2 SYDVKM. This CDR3 comprises 14 residues. Trimming cost V 5 bases and J 7 bases, with 15 bases left between them. The CDR3 DNA is TGTGCCAGCAGTCCCGGGAACCGTGAAAATGAGCAGTTCTTC. Translating it yields CASSPGNRENEQFF.

V and J are TRBV6-1 and TRBJ1-2, with D maybe TRBD1 (5 bases). Germline V gene lookup returns CDR1 MNHNS and CDR2 SASEGT. V was shortened by 3 bases and J by 3 bases, with 8 bases between the two germline ends. The CDR3 totals 13 residues. The CDR3 sequence is CASSDRGDYGYTF. The CDR3 bases are TGTGCCAGCAGTGACCGGGGGGACTATGGCTACACCTTC.

This clonotype appeared a few times. The chain couples TRBV25-1 to TRBJ1-2; 12 bases align to TRBD1. The ends lost 1 base at V and 3 bases at J; junction bases unmatched: 6. This CDR3 comprises 17 residues. Germline-derived CDR1 and CDR2 are MGHDK and SYGVNS. In DNA, the CDR3 is TGTGCCAGCAGTGAATGGGAAGGGACAGGGGGCGACTATGGCTACACCTTC. Translation gives CASSEWEGTGGDYGYTF.

The CDR3 DNA sequence: TGCGCCAGCAGTGAGGCGACAGGGGTCACAGATACGCAGTATTTT. Protein product: CASSEATGVTDTQYF. The rearrangement joins TRBV10-2 to TRBJ2-3, with 8 bases lining up with TRBD1. The CDR3 runs 15 residues. The germline CDR1 and CDR2 sequences are WSHSY and SAAADI. The V segment lost 2 bases and the J segment 2 bases; nucleotides outside the gene matches: 3.

This clonotype showed up just a few times. V is TRBV2 and J is TRBJ2-7; D tentatively reads TRBD1 or TRBD2 (5 bases each). CDR1 and CDR2 from the germline V gene are SNHLY and FYNNEI. The length of the CDR3 is 13 residues. The V gene lost 8 bases and the J gene lost 3 bases, with 14 bases spanning the gap. CDR3 region: CASGREGIYEQYF. DNA of the CDR3: TGTGCCAGCGGCAGAGAGGGGATCTACGAGCAGTACTTC.

The chain joins TRBV5-1 to TRBJ2-7; D remains ambiguous. V lost 0 bases to trimming and J lost 2 bases, with 12 bases between them. Germline values: CDR1 SGHRS, CDR2 YFSETQ. The CDR3 has 15 amino acids. DNA for the CDR3: TGCGCCAGCAGCTTGGTATCTCCGGGCGCCTACGAGCAGTACTTC. It translates to CASSLVSPGAYEQYF.

This clonotype was detected only a few times. The chain has TRBV19 and TRBJ2-3; D possibly uses TRBD1 or TRBD2 (5 bases each). V lost 3 bases and J 0 bases, leaving 19 bases between the germline ends. Germline CDR1 LNHDA, CDR2 SQIVND (reference sequence). This CDR3 is built from 18 residues. The CDR3 protein is CASSISGPSPSSTDTQYF. The CDR3 bases are TGTGCCAGTAGTATTTCGGGACCTTCCCCCTCTAGCACAGATACGCAGTATTTT.

This clonotype was detected a few times. CDR3 sequence: CASSQDGTFNQPQHF. CDR3 DNA: TGCGCCAGCAGCCAAGATGGCACATTCAATCAGCCCCAGCATTTT. This chain uses TRBV4-1 with TRBJ1-5; no clear D gene. This CDR3 region has 15 residues. Germline V gene data show CDR1 as MGHRA and CDR2 as YSYEKL. V dropped 0 bases and J dropped 3 bases, with 9 bases sitting between them.

In its sample, this clonotype was seen a few times. The chain employs TRBV20-1 and TRBJ2-1; the match to TRBD2 covers 10 bases. Trimming removed 5 bases from V and 4 bases from J; junction bases left unmatched: 11. The V gene's germline CDR1 is DFQATT and CDR2 SNEGSKA (reference sequence). This CDR3 is 16 amino acids long. This CDR3 is CSAYSQAGGEYNEQFF. The DNA for the CDR3 is TGCAGTGCTTACTCTCAAGCGGGAGGGGAATACAATGAGCAGTTCTTC.

A few counts support this clonotype. The gene calls are TRBV3-1 and TRBJ2-1; 12 nucleotides align to TRBD2. The trim removed 0 bases at V and 10 bases at J, leaving 4 bases unmatched. The CDR3 runs 15 residues. The germline V gene encodes CDR1 LGHDT and CDR2 YNNKEL (reference sequence). CDR3 DNA sequence: TGTGCCAGCAGCCAAGACCTAGCGGGAGGGCGAGAGCAGTTCTTC. This codes for CASSQDLAGGREQFF.